Presented here are 24 T cell receptor beta chains from one specimen sequenced in a study of blood T cell repertoires in COVID-19. Assay used: immunoSEQ multiplex PCR; TCRdb lists only in-frame clones, some missing. The sample shows 250,000 to 300,000 clones, about four fifths of them seen only once. The sequencing sample was made of PBMCs or T cells enriched from blood (not recorded which). These receptors all stem from a man aged 35 to 55 who had been exposed to COVID-19.

This chain links TRBV5-1 with TRBJ2-2, with 7 positions matching TRBD2. The CDR3 spans 16 residues. Per the germline V gene, CDR1 is SGHRS and CDR2 is YFSETQ. V shed 0 bases and J 8 bases; nucleotides not matched to a gene: 10. DNA for the CDR3: TGCGCCAGCAGCTTGGATCTGACGGGAGGAATAGGGGAGCTGTTTTTT. Translation gives CASSLDLTGGIGELFF.

The chain is built from TRBV19 and TRBJ2-2; TRBD2 matches 7 bases. The CDR3 length is 15 residues. Trimming removed 5 bases from V and 4 bases from J; junction bases left unmatched: 7. Germline V gene sequence: CDR1 LNHDA, CDR2 SQIVND (reference sequence). For the CDR3, the DNA is TGTGCCAGTAGTGTCTCTAGCGGCGTCACCGGGGAGCTGTTTTTT. Amino acid sequence: CASSVSSGVTGELFF.

The genes are TRBV15 and TRBJ2-1; possible D gene TRBD2, 5 bases. This CDR3 contains 15 residues. Germline V gene sequence: CDR1 LNHNV, CDR2 YYDKDF (reference sequence). The V gene lost 0 bases and the J gene lost 0 bases, with 6 bases spanning the gap. The CDR3 DNA reads TGTGCCACCAGCAGAGAGGGGAGCTCCTACAATGAGCAGTTCTTC. Translated, it gives CATSREGSSYNEQFF.

CDR3 nucleotide sequence: TGCGCCAGCAGCCAATGGAGCGGGAGTGACACAGATACGCAGTATTTT. Translation: CASSQWSGSDTDTQYF. The chain is built from TRBV4-1 and TRBJ2-3; 8 positions match TRBD2. The CDR3 totals 16 residues. Germline-derived CDR1 and CDR2 are MGHRA and YSYEKL. V lost 2 bases, J lost 2 bases, and 6 bases stayed unmatched.

J is TRBJ2-7 and V is TRBV6-5, with TRBD2 identical over 13 bases. V was clipped by 11 bases and J by 5 bases; unmatched bases: 9. The germline V gene encodes CDR1 MNHEY and CDR2 SVGAGI. CDR3 length: 14 residues. In nucleotides, the CDR3 is TGTGCCTCAAGGACTAGCGGGAGAATCAACGAGCAGTACTTC. Its protein product is CASRTSGRINEQYF.

This sequence joins TRBV29-1 and TRBJ1-5; 8 bases map to TRBD1. The CDR3 has 13 residues. From germline, CDR1 is SQVTM and CDR2 ANQGSEA. V trimming: 4 bases; J trimming: 5 bases; junction bases outside the gene matches: 4. The CDR3 sequence is CSVVGQGDQPQHF. Written as DNA, the CDR3 is TGCAGCGTTGTTGGACAGGGCGATCAGCCCCAGCATTTT.

This chain links TRBV12-5 with TRBJ2-7; a possible D gene is TRBD1 (6 bases). In germline, CDR1 is LGHNT, CDR2 FRNRAP. The V end lost 6 bases, the J end lost 5 bases, and 11 bases lay between the germline ends. The CDR3 is 12 residues long. CDR3 amino acids: CASGGAGDEQYF. CDR3 DNA sequence: TGTGCTAGTGGGGGGGCTGGTGACGAGCAGTACTTC.

The rearrangement joins TRBV7-3 to TRBJ2-5; a weak D match, TRBD2 (6 bases). Germline CDR1 reads SGHTA; CDR2 reads FQGTGA. CDR3 length: 16 residues. V was shortened by 5 bases and J by 5 bases, with 21 bases between the two germline ends. The CDR3 DNA follows: TGTGCCAGCAGCCGCTACGGGTCCGGGGGTACGGAGACCCAGTACTTC. This codes for CASSRYGSGGTETQYF.

This chain links TRBV30 with TRBJ2-1, with D possibly matching TRBD1 (6 bases). Germline CDR1 and CDR2: GTSNPN and SVGIG (reference sequence). The length of the CDR3 is 14 residues. The V end was cut by 0 bases, the J end by 7 bases, with 13 bases between. The CDR3 reads CAWSVHRVGNEQFF. The DNA for the CDR3 is TGTGCCTGGAGTGTACACAGGGTAGGGAATGAGCAGTTCTTC.

This chain joins TRBV7-9 and TRBJ2-7, with D maybe TRBD1 (6 bases). The germline CDR1 and CDR2 sequences are SEHNR and FQNEAQ (reference sequence). The CDR3 runs to 14 residues. Deletions cut 3 bases from V and 0 bases from J, with 9 bases between. The CDR3 loop reads CASSLGDTSYEQYF. CDR3 DNA: TGTGCCAGCAGCTTGGGGGACACCTCCTACGAGCAGTACTTC.

V usage is TRBV12-3 or TRBV12-4 and J usage is TRBJ1-4; weak D call: TRBD1 (6 bases). Trimming took 7 bases from V and 12 from J, leaving 15 bases between them. CDR3 length: 12 residues. The CDR3 DNA sequence: TGTGCCAGCAACTTGATGGGGGCCGAACTGTTTTTT. As protein: CASNLMGAELFF.

The rearrangement links TRBV9 to TRBJ2-1, with 11 bases fitting TRBD2. Germline V gene lookup returns CDR1 SGDLS and CDR2 YYNGEE. The CDR3 length is 16 residues. The V segment lost 3 bases and the J segment 9 bases; nucleotides outside the gene matches: 11. The CDR3 DNA reads TGTGCCAGCAGCGCAACCACTAGCGGGAGTGGTAGTGAGCAGTTCTTC. Translating gives CASSATTSGSGSEQFF.

This chain uses TRBV13 with TRBJ1-6, with D perhaps TRBD1 (6 bases). Per germline, CDR1 PRHDT and CDR2 FYEKMQ (reference sequence). The CDR3 is 15 amino acids. V gave up 4 bases and J gave up 4 bases, with 11 bases separating them. The CDR3 DNA sequence: TGTGCCAGCAGCTCTTCCGGGACATATAATTCACCCCTCCACTTT. This translates into CASSSSGTYNSPLHF.

The CDR3 region has the DNA TGTGCCAGCAGCCAACAGACAGTCACAGATACGCAGTATTTT. It translates to CASSQQTVTDTQYF. The chain joins TRBV3-1 (or the pseudogene TRBV3-2) to TRBJ2-3; TRBD1 is a possible D gene (5 bases). The germline V and J ends were trimmed by 2 bases and 2 bases, with 8 bases remaining between them. This CDR3 has 14 residues. Germline-derived CDR1 and CDR2 are LGHDT and YNNKEL (reference sequence).

This clone came up a few times. This chain links TRBV12-3 or TRBV12-4 with TRBJ2-7; D unclear. This CDR3 spans 12 amino acids. V was pared by 5 bases and J by 0 bases, with 5 bases between. CDR3 nucleotide sequence: TGTGCCAGCAGTGAGAGCTCCTACGAGCAGTACTTC. As protein: CASSESSYEQYF.

The table lists this clone with a count of one. V gene TRBV12-3 or TRBV12-4 combines with J gene TRBJ2-1; D is unclear. The CDR3 is 13 amino acids. Trimming removed 2 bases at V and 6 bases at J, with 8 bases between. The CDR3 nucleotides are TGTGCCAGCAGTTTATTTCTCTCCAATGAGCAGTTCTTC. It specifies CASSLFLSNEQFF.

This chain connects TRBV7-9 to TRBJ2-1, with D tentatively TRBD2 (5 bases). Germline CDR1 is SEHNR and CDR2 is FQNEAQ (reference sequence). This CDR3 region has 11 residues. Trimming stripped 1 base from V and 12 bases from J, with 7 bases between. The CDR3: CASSLEGVQFF. The CDR3 DNA is TGTGCCAGCAGCTTAGAGGGAGTGCAGTTCTTC. The whole variable domain, remainder taken from reference TRBV7-9 and TRBJ2-1, is DTGVSQNPRHKITKRGQNVTFRCDPISEHNRLYWYRQTLGQGPEFLTYFQNEAQLEKSRLLSDRFSAERPKGSFSTLEIQRTEQGDSAMYLCASSLEGVQFFGPGTRLTVL.

The genes are TRBV7-2 and TRBJ2-2; 7 bases agree with TRBD2. The junction had 2 bases not matched to a gene; V was cut back by 5 bases and J by 5 bases. This CDR3 is built from 13 residues. The germline gives CDR1 SGHTA, CDR2 FQGNSA. The CDR3 DNA is TGTGCCAGCAGCCGCGGGAGAACCGGGGAGCTGTTTTTT. This sequence encodes CASSRGRTGELFF.

The chain joins TRBV15 to TRBJ1-2; a possible D gene is TRBD1 (6 bases). Per germline, CDR1 LNHNV and CDR2 YYDKDF (reference sequence). The CDR3 has 15 amino acids. Trimming shortened V by 0 bases and J by 2 bases, and 10 bases separated the two germline ends. Here the CDR3 reads CATSRDRQGNYGYTF. CDR3 nucleotide sequence: TGTGCCACCAGCAGAGATCGGCAGGGGAACTATGGCTACACCTTC.

The chain has TRBV10-1 and TRBJ2-2, with TRBD1 matching over 9 bases. The CDR3 is 14 amino acids. Germline trimming cut 3 bases from V and 4 bases from J; bases unmatched to any gene: 0. Germline V lookup: CDR1 WNHNN, CDR2 SYGVQD (reference sequence). CDR3 sequence: CASSEQGATGELFF. The CDR3 DNA sequence: TGCGCCAGCAGTGAACAGGGGGCCACCGGGGAGCTGTTTTTT.

The chain is built from TRBV18 and TRBJ1-1, with D perhaps matching TRBD1 (5 bases). This CDR3 has 13 amino acids. Between the trimmed V and J ends, which lost 5 bases and 0 bases, there was a span of 7 bases. Germline V gene data show CDR1 as KGHSH and CDR2 as LQKENI. The CDR3: CASSATVNTEAFF. The CDR3 DNA is TGTGCCAGCTCAGCGACAGTGAACACTGAAGCTTTCTTT.

The CDR3 DNA reads as TGTGCCATCAGTGAGTCAAGCGGGGGGCTAAAACGGATATCCAATGAGCAGTTCTTC. Translating it yields CAISESSGGLKRISNEQFF. The chain employs TRBV10-3 and TRBJ2-1, with 9 bases lining up with TRBD2. CDR1 is ENHRY and CDR2 is SYGVKD in the germline V gene. This CDR3 region has 19 residues. The V gene end was trimmed by 0 bases and the J gene end by 6 bases; junction bases not matched to a gene: 15.

The chain carries TRBV7-9 and TRBJ2-2; the match to TRBD1 covers 7 bases. V lost 4 bases and J lost 0; bases outside the gene matches: 8. There are 17 residues in the CDR3. Germline V gives CDR1 SEHNR, CDR2 FQNEAQ (reference sequence). The CDR3 reads CASSSVEGTANTGELFF. CDR3 nucleotide sequence: TGTGCCAGCAGCTCCGTAGAGGGGACAGCGAACACCGGGGAGCTGTTTTTT.

V is TRBV30 and J is TRBJ1-2; D is unresolved. This CDR3 is 13 amino acids long. Germline lookup yields CDR1 GTSNPN and CDR2 SVGIG (reference sequence). V was pared by 0 bases and J by 2 bases, with 7 bases between. CDR3 sequence: CAWSVRSNYGYTF. CDR3 nucleotide sequence: TGTGCCTGGAGTGTTAGATCAAACTATGGCTACACCTTC.